Presented here are 12 T cell receptor beta chains from one specimen sequenced in a study of blood T cell repertoires in COVID-19. Using immunoSEQ multiplex PCR, the repertoire was profiled, and TCRdb retains in-frame clones only, with some absent. The table has 320,000 or so clones, 87% seen once. Sequences were obtained from PBMCs or T cells enriched from blood (not recorded which). These receptors were collected from a woman aged 30 to 39 who had recovered from COVID-19.

V gene TRBV11-3 combines with J gene TRBJ2-2; 12 bases align to TRBD2. V dropped 1 base and J dropped 6; count of bases not matched to a gene: 3. Germline V gene sequence: CDR1 SGHNT, CDR2 YENEEA. The CDR3 consists of 16 residues. This CDR3 is CASSLASGGAPGELFF. Here the CDR3 DNA reads TGTGCCAGCAGCTTAGCTAGCGGGGGGGCCCCCGGGGAGCTGTTTTTT.

The V and J genes are TRBV5-1 and TRBJ1-4; unclear D gene. Germline lookup yields CDR1 SGHRS and CDR2 YFSETQ. The CDR3 is made up of 15 amino acids. The V end lost 0 bases, the J end lost 0 bases, and 6 bases lay between the germline ends. As DNA, the CDR3 is TGCGCCAGCAGCTTGGACCTAGCAACTAATGAAAAACTGTTTTTT. Its protein is CASSLDLATNEKLFF.

In its sample, this clone was seen a few times. V gene TRBV28 combines with J gene TRBJ1-1; D is possibly TRBD1 (6 bases). Germline V gives CDR1 MDHEN, CDR2 SYDVKM. Trimming took 2 bases from V and 5 from J, leaving 12 bases between them. The CDR3 covers 14 residues. The CDR3, as DNA: TGTGCCAGCAGTTTAATGGGAGGGGGAACTGAAGCTTTCTTT. It translates to CASSLMGGGTEAFF.

V and J are TRBV24-1 and TRBJ1-1; 8 bases map to TRBD1. The germline gives CDR1 KGHDR, CDR2 SFDVKD. The junction had 4 bases not matched to a gene; V was cut back by 3 bases and J by 8 bases. The CDR3 runs to 13 residues. CDR3 region: CATSDPGGPEAFF. CDR3 bases: TGTGCCACCAGTGATCCAGGGGGCCCCGAAGCTTTCTTT.

The V gene is TRBV6-2 or TRBV6-3, the J gene TRBJ1-1; D is unclear. CDR1 is MNHEY and CDR2 is SVGEGT in the germline V gene. There are 18 residues in the CDR3. Trimming removed 2 bases at V and 7 bases at J, with 26 bases between. The CDR3 DNA reads TGTGCCAGCAGTTACGAGGTTGGTCTTTTGGAGAGGAAGAATGAAGCTTTCTTT. Its translation is CASSYEVGLLERKNEAFF.

The chain recombines TRBV29-1 with TRBJ2-3; D may be TRBD1 (5 bases). The CDR3 consists of 13 residues. CDR1 SQVTM and CDR2 ANQGSEA come from the germline V gene. Trimming pared 8 bases from V and 2 bases from J, leaving 14 bases between. The CDR3 region is CSLGPDNTDTQYF. As DNA, the CDR3 is TGCAGCCTTGGCCCGGACAACACAGATACGCAGTATTTT.

The chain has TRBV7-9 and TRBJ1-2; TRBD1 aligns across 9 bases. This CDR3 region has 14 residues. Germline-derived CDR1 and CDR2 are SEHNR and FQNEAQ (reference sequence). V was clipped by 1 base and J by 8 bases; unmatched bases: 5. The CDR3 spells CASSLDGTGFGYTF. CDR3 DNA sequence: TGTGCCAGCAGCTTAGACGGGACAGGGTTCGGCTACACCTTC.

This clone has only a few counts. V is TRBV7-2 and J is TRBJ2-2; 8 bases map to TRBD1. Germline V gene sequence: CDR1 SGHTA, CDR2 FQGNSA. Unmatched junction bases numbered 1, after V lost 5 bases and J lost 5 bases. The CDR3 consists of 13 residues. CDR3 in DNA: TGTGCCAGCAGCCGACAGGGGACCGGGGAGCTGTTTTTT. Protein product: CASSRQGTGELFF.

Of note for this clone: One junction end does not reproduce the germline sequence, and a read error may be involved. V is TRBV29-1 and J is TRBJ2-7, with TRBD1 matching over 10 bases. The CDR3 loop spans 16 amino acids. CDR1 and CDR2 from the germline V gene are SQVTM and ANQGSEA. CDR3 nucleotide sequence: TGCAGCGTGGAAGGGGACAGGGGTGCCCCCTCCTACGAGCAGTACTTC. This encodes CSVEGDRGAPSYEQYF.

The chain recombines TRBV28 with TRBJ1-1; 8 bases align to TRBD1. CDR1 MDHEN and CDR2 SYDVKM come from the germline V gene. The CDR3 length is 14 residues. V trimming: 3 bases; J trimming: 0 bases; junction bases outside the gene matches: 0. The CDR3 loop reads CASSLTGVNTEAFF. As DNA, the CDR3 is TGTGCCAGCAGTTTGACAGGGGTGAACACTGAAGCTTTCTTT.

The J gene is TRBJ2-7, the V gene TRBV10-3; 7 nucleotides match TRBD1. J was trimmed by 5 bases and V by 4 bases; bases with no gene match: 5. In germline, CDR1 is ENHRY, CDR2 SYGVKD. This CDR3 is 13 amino acids long. The CDR3, as DNA: TGTGCCATCAGTGGGGTGGGACAGCACGAGCAGTACTTC. Protein product: CAISGVGQHEQYF.

This clone was counted a few times. The chain recombines TRBV18 with TRBJ1-1; 7 nucleotides align to TRBD1. CDR1 is KGHSH and CDR2 is LQKENI in the germline V gene. V gave up 3 bases and J gave up 9 bases; unmatched junction bases: 7. This CDR3 has 13 amino acids. The CDR3 DNA reads TGTGCCAGCTCACCTCAGGGGGAAGGAAAAGCTTTCTTT. Protein: CASSPQGEGKAFF.